This TCR beta chain stems from a study of cytomegalovirus exposure and HLA in healthy donors. V gave up 7 bases and J gave up 2 bases, with 6 bases separating them. Germline V gene sequence: CDR1 MNHEY, CDR2 SVGAGI. The CDR3 covers 12 residues. 13 Jbeta primers and 60 Vbeta primers were used for the PCR. TCRdb's copy holds only in-frame clones and misses some; the assay was immunoSEQ multiplex PCR. The profile shows around 150,000 clones, around 60% of them singletons. This clone was picked up a small number of times. Its antigen is currently unknown. Whole-study results and caveats: Certain sequence variants were highly shared and formed a cluster, and this cluster was likely a sequencing artifact. Among TCR beta chains, those listed as cytomegalovirus-associated numbered roughly 150.

Healthy bone marrow donors formed the donor group. The chain combines TRBV6-5 with TRBJ1-3; unclear D gene. The receptor's source is a woman aged 55-69 years in good health and CMV-seropositive. The sequencing input was PBMCs. CDR3 sequence reads: CASTGAGNTIYF. In DNA form, the CDR3 reads TGTGCCAGCACCGGGGCTGGAAACACCATATATTTT.